Ten or more counts support the clone carrying this T cell receptor beta chain. MiXCR was run by TCRdb on the 5' RACE reads, yielding one entry per CDR3 protein. The table shows thousands of distinct CDR3 sequences, with around 7.7% occurring only once. Time point given: sample taken at primary tumor resection. Whole RNA, isolated from tumor, nontumor lung or frozen PBMC, was sequenced without prior sorting. This sample stems from a study of spatial heterogeneity in lung cancer. Study details: Alpha-chain sequences were detected in numbers that were consistently lower than beta-chain sequences.

With V trimmed by 0 bases and J by 0 bases, 10 bases remained unmatched. Germline V CDR1 and CDR2: LGHDT, YNNKEL (reference sequence). This CDR3 contains 19 residues. V is TRBV3-1 and J is TRBJ2-3, with 9 bases aligning to TRBD2. This receptor was identified in a male donor with early-stage non-small cell lung cancer. This material consisted of normal lung tissue next to the tumor, taken at surgery. CDR3 region: CASSQDFASGVDSTDTQYF. CDR3 nucleotide sequence: TGTGCCAGCAGCCAAGACTTCGCTAGCGGGGTCGATAGCACAGATACGCAGTATTTT.